Shown below are 32 T cell receptor beta chains from a single sample sequenced in a study of T cells in Graves' hyperthyroidism and ophthalmopathy. RNA transcripts provided the source from which TCR beta CDR3 regions were amplified. TCR CDR3 underwent first-round RT-PCR with the HTBI primer set. TCRdb re-derived calls from the multiplex PCR reads in MiXCR, one entry per CDR3 protein. In the table there are roughly 380,000 distinct CDR3 sequences, roughly 15% of which are singletons. The source material was blood. Receptors originate from a woman between 18 and 30 years old with Graves' hyperthyroidism.

This chain uses TRBV4-3 with TRBJ2-1; D gene ambiguous. Germline CDR1 is LGHNA and CDR2 is YSLEER. V lost 0 bases and J 4 bases, leaving 1 base between the germline ends. The CDR3 spans 12 residues. The DNA of the CDR3 is TGCGCCAGCAGCCAAGAATACAATGAGCAGTTCTTC. Encoded protein: CASSQEYNEQFF.

This clonotype appeared many times. V usage is TRBV9 and J usage is TRBJ2-1; TRBD2 aligns across 8 bases. The CDR3 sequence is 20 residues long. The V and J ends lost 4 bases and 3 bases, in that order; junction bases with no gene match: 21. The germline V gene encodes CDR1 SGDLS and CDR2 YYNGEE. The CDR3 sequence: CASSTSSGHGPQSFYNEQFF. CDR3 DNA sequence: TGTGCCAGCAGCACATCTAGCGGGCACGGGCCGCAATCCTTCTACAATGAGCAGTTCTTC. Combining the CDR3 with reference TRBV9 and TRBJ2-1 gives the whole variable domain DSGVTQTPKHLITATGQRVTLRCSPRSGDLSVYWYQQSLDQGLQFLIQYYNGEERAKGNILERFSAQQFPDLHSELNLSSLELGDSALYFCASSTSSGHGPQSFYNEQFFGPGTRLTVL.

This clonotype was recorded a few times. The CDR3 loop is CAWSILAVTGELFF. The CDR3 DNA follows: TGTGCCTGGAGCATACTAGCGGTCACCGGGGAGCTGTTTTTT. This chain connects TRBV30 to TRBJ2-2, with 8 bases fitting TRBD2. The CDR3 is 14 residues long. J lost 4 bases, V lost 3 bases, and 4 bases had no gene match. Germline V gene data show CDR1 as GTSNPN and CDR2 as SVGIG (reference sequence).

In this sample, this clonotype turned up many times. The chain links TRBV30 to TRBJ1-1, with 8 nucleotides matching TRBD1. Trimming at V came to 5 bases and at J to 1 base, leaving 9 bases not matched to a gene. Germline CDR1 GTSNPN, CDR2 SVGIG (reference sequence). CDR3 length: 15 amino acids. The CDR3 region has the DNA TGTGCCTGGGGAGACAGGGGCCGACCGAACACTGAAGCTTTCTTT. Translating it yields CAWGDRGRPNTEAFF.

Comments on this clonotype: A much larger clone sits a single nucleotide away, making a read error possible. The CDR3: CSVGGLGNQPQHF. The CDR3 nucleotides read TGCAGCGTTGGGGGGTTGGGCAATCAGCCCCAGCATTTT. J is TRBJ1-5 and V is TRBV29-1, with a possible D match to TRBD1 (5 bases). Trimming stripped 4 bases from V and 2 bases from J, with 9 bases between. The CDR3 runs to 13 residues. Germline CDR1 SQVTM, CDR2 ANQGSEA.

DNA of the CDR3: TGCGCCAGCAGCCCGTCCCTAGCGGGAGGGCCTCGCAATGAGCAGTTCTTC. Its protein product is CASSPSLAGGPRNEQFF. The chain has TRBV5-1 and TRBJ2-1; 12 nucleotides match TRBD2. This CDR3 region has 17 residues. V shed 4 bases, J shed 6 bases, and the junction held 11 bases outside the gene matches. The V gene's germline CDR1 is SGHRS and CDR2 YFSETQ.

This clonotype showed up many times. The chain carries TRBV5-1 and TRBJ2-7; possible D gene TRBD1, 6 bases. CDR1 and CDR2 from the germline V gene are SGHRS and YFSETQ. This CDR3 comprises 14 residues. V lost 3 bases and J lost 3, with 13 bases in between. The CDR3 sequence is CASSWGTPSYEQYF. The CDR3 region has the DNA TGCGCCAGCAGCTGGGGGACACCTAGCTACGAGCAGTACTTC.

This clonotype was recorded many times. This sequence joins TRBV27 and TRBJ2-1; possibly TRBD1 for D (6 bases). The CDR3 is 14 residues long. In germline, CDR1 is MNHEY, CDR2 SMNVEV (reference sequence). The V gene lost 5 bases and the J gene lost 2 bases, with 10 bases spanning the gap. CDR3 bases: TGTGCCAGCAGTCGGGCAGGGGCCTACAATGAGCAGTTCTTC. Amino acid sequence: CASSRAGAYNEQFF.

This clonotype was seen at least ten times. This chain joins TRBV20-1 and TRBJ2-1; D gene uncertain. Per the germline V gene, CDR1 is DFQATT and CDR2 is SNEGSKA (reference sequence). V was pared by 0 bases and J by 8 bases, with 17 bases between. This CDR3 comprises 15 residues. This CDR3 is CSARDGSHPGDEQFF. CDR3 bases: TGCAGTGCTAGAGATGGTTCCCATCCTGGGGATGAGCAGTTCTTC.

In its sample, this clonotype was seen many times. The chain employs TRBV28 and TRBJ2-1, with 10 bases that match TRBD1. From germline, CDR1 is MDHEN and CDR2 SYDVKM. The CDR3 loop spans 16 amino acids. V trimming: 5 bases; J trimming: 4 bases; junction bases outside the gene matches: 8. The DNA of the CDR3 is TGTGCCAGCAGTACCGCCGGGACAGGGGTTTACAATGAGCAGTTCTTC. This translates into CASSTAGTGVYNEQFF.

This clonotype occurred many times. The chain employs TRBV20-1 and TRBJ1-6; 8 bases are a match to TRBD1. The germline gives CDR1 DFQATT, CDR2 SNEGSKA (reference sequence). The CDR3 is 14 amino acids. Losses at the gene ends were 4 bases for V and 5 bases for J; bases not matched to a gene: 4. CDR3 amino acids: CSANRDRNNSPLHF. Here the CDR3 DNA reads TGCAGTGCTAACCGGGACAGGAATAATTCACCCCTCCACTTT.

This clonotype was seen many times. The rearrangement joins TRBV2 to TRBJ1-2, with D maybe TRBD1 (6 bases). There are 13 residues in the CDR3. The V gene lost 4 bases and the J gene lost 1 base, with 7 bases spanning the gap. Germline V gives CDR1 SNHLY, CDR2 FYNNEI. DNA of the CDR3: TGTGCCAGCAGTGCACAGGGTAACTATGGCTACACCTTC. Its translation: CASSAQGNYGYTF.

This clonotype was seen a handful of times. The CDR3 region has the DNA TGTGCCAGCAGCTCCGGGACAGATAATTCACCCCTCCACTTT. Translated, it gives CASSSGTDNSPLHF. This chain links TRBV3-1 with TRBJ1-6; TRBD1 matches at 7 bases. The junction had 3 bases not matched to a gene; V was cut back by 5 bases and J by 5 bases. This CDR3 contains 14 residues. Germline V gene sequence: CDR1 LGHDT, CDR2 YNNKEL (reference sequence).

This chain uses TRBV20-1 with TRBJ2-1; 12 bases align to TRBD2. Germline V gives CDR1 DFQATT, CDR2 SNEGSKA (reference sequence). The CDR3 consists of 15 residues. Losses at the gene ends were 1 base for V and 6 bases for J; bases not matched to a gene: 4. CDR3 residues: CSARASGRALNEQFF. Written as DNA, the CDR3 is TGCAGTGCTAGAGCTAGCGGGAGGGCCCTCAATGAGCAGTTCTTC.

There are many counts of this clonotype. The chain recombines TRBV6-2 or TRBV6-3 with TRBJ2-7; D is possibly TRBD1 (5 bases). This CDR3 contains 15 residues. Germline V gene lookup returns CDR1 MNHEY and CDR2 SVGEGT. The V and J ends lost 5 bases and 1 base respectively, with 15 bases between them. CDR3 amino acids: CASSPWSGPSYEQYF. DNA for the CDR3: TGTGCCAGCAGTCCATGGTCAGGGCCGTCCTACGAGCAGTACTTC.

The table lists this clonotype with many counts. This chain joins TRBV7-9 and TRBJ2-7; TRBD2 might be the D (5 bases). The germline CDR1 and CDR2 sequences are SEHNR and FQNEAQ (reference sequence). The CDR3 covers 13 residues. V lost 5 bases and J lost 4, with 12 bases in between. The CDR3 DNA reads TGTGCCAGCAGCACGGAGGACCTGTACGAGCAGTACTTC. Amino acids: CASSTEDLYEQYF.

This clonotype turned up a few times. The rearrangement links TRBV5-1 to TRBJ2-3; the D call may be TRBD1 or TRBD2 (5 bases each). Deletions cut 0 bases from V and 2 bases from J, with 13 bases between. Germline CDR1 SGHRS, CDR2 YFSETQ. The CDR3 contains 16 residues. The CDR3 spells CASSLVSGGATDTQYF. In nucleotides, the CDR3 is TGCGCCAGCAGCTTGGTATCTGGGGGTGCCACAGATACGCAGTATTTT.

This clonotype was detected a few times. This may stem from a read error, because a much larger clone lies one nucleotide away. The V call is TRBV2, the J call TRBJ2-3; TRBD2 agrees at 7 bases. Per germline, CDR1 SNHLY and CDR2 FYNNEI. This CDR3 is built from 16 residues. CDR3 sequence: CASGDLVREKTDTQYF. The CDR3, as DNA: TGTGCCAGCGGTGATTTGGTGCGGGAGAAGACAGATACGCAGTATTTT.

There are many counts of this clonotype. J is TRBJ2-7 and V is TRBV6-2 or TRBV6-3; either TRBD1 or TRBD2 may fit D (6 bases each). In germline, CDR1 is MNHEY, CDR2 SVGEGT. V dropped 0 bases and J dropped 3 bases, with 18 bases sitting between them. The CDR3 extends over 17 amino acids. CDR3 nucleotide sequence: TGTGCCAGCAGTTACTCGAAGGGGGGACTCGCGCTCTACGAGCAGTACTTC. This sequence encodes CASSYSKGGLALYEQYF.

The V call is TRBV28, the J call TRBJ2-7, with 7 bases matching TRBD1. The CDR3 contains 13 residues. Germline assignment: CDR1 MDHEN and CDR2 SYDVKM. V dropped 6 bases and J dropped 5; count of bases not matched to a gene: 7. DNA of the CDR3: TGTGCCAGCAGGATACAGGGGACCCACGAGCAGTACTTC. Its protein product is CASRIQGTHEQYF. The full variable domain, completed using reference TRBV28 and TRBJ2-7, is DVKVTQSSRYLVKRTGEKVFLECVQDMDHENMFWYRQDPGLGLRLIYFSYDVKMKEKGDIPEGYSVSREKKERFSLILESASTNQTSMYLCASRIQGTHEQYFGPGTRLTVT.

This clonotype has at least ten counts. V is TRBV11-2 and J is TRBJ1-1; TRBD1 might be the D (5 bases). Deletions cut 0 bases from V and 6 bases from J, with 17 bases between. The CDR3 consists of 16 residues. Germline V gene sequence: CDR1 SGHAT, CDR2 FQNNGV. The CDR3: CASSLDGMQGSAEAFF. The CDR3 nucleotides are TGTGCCAGCAGCTTAGATGGAATGCAGGGTAGCGCTGAAGCTTTCTTT.

The V gene is TRBV18, the J gene TRBJ2-1, with TRBD2 matching 15 bases. The CDR3 length is 16 residues. J was trimmed by 8 bases and V by 3 bases; bases with no gene match: 5. The germline V gene encodes CDR1 KGHSH and CDR2 LQKENI. The CDR3 protein is CASSPQRTSGGDEQFF. The CDR3 bases are TGTGCCAGCTCACCGCAAAGGACTAGCGGGGGGGATGAGCAGTTCTTC.

This sequence joins TRBV7-2 and TRBJ1-6; TRBD1 aligns across 7 bases. The V gene end was trimmed by 5 bases and the J gene end by 5 bases; junction bases not matched to a gene: 6. CDR3 length: 15 amino acids. Germline assignment: CDR1 SGHTA and CDR2 FQGNSA. The CDR3 loop reads CASSPQGQNNSPLHF. The CDR3 DNA reads TGTGCCAGCAGCCCCCAGGGACAGAATAATTCACCCCTCCACTTT.

V and J are TRBV27 and TRBJ2-3; 14 nucleotides agree with TRBD2. In germline, CDR1 is MNHEY, CDR2 SMNVEV (reference sequence). CDR3 size: 16 residues. Trimming removed 6 bases from V and 5 bases from J; junction bases left unmatched: 7. CDR3 DNA sequence: TGTGCCAGCAGCACCGGACTAGCGGGAGGAGTAGATACGCAGTATTTT. The encoded protein is CASSTGLAGGVDTQYF.

The rearrangement links TRBV18 to TRBJ1-5; perhaps TRBD1 as D (5 bases). Trimming took off 4 bases at V and 7 bases at J, with 11 bases between the two ends. The germline V gene has CDR1 KGHSH and CDR2 LQKENI. The CDR3 extends over 13 amino acids. The CDR3 loop is CASSRGWDQPQHF. CDR3 DNA sequence: TGTGCCAGCTCACGAGGCTGGGACCAGCCCCAGCATTTT.

In this sample, this clonotype turned up many times. The chain recombines TRBV20-1 with TRBJ2-1; 16 bases match TRBD2. The ends lost 6 bases at V and 0 bases at J; junction bases unmatched: 5. Germline V gene data show CDR1 as DFQATT and CDR2 as SNEGSKA (reference sequence). The CDR3 extends over 17 amino acids. The CDR3 spells CSAMGLAGGISYNEQFF. The CDR3 nucleotides are TGCAGTGCCATGGGACTAGCGGGAGGGATCTCCTACAATGAGCAGTTCTTC.

This clonotype was counted only a few times. One end of the junction is discordant with germline, which a read error may explain. The rearrangement links TRBV19 to TRBJ1-1; 8 nucleotides line up with TRBD1. The CDR3 is 15 amino acids. Germline CDR1 and CDR2: LNHDA and SQIVND (reference sequence). The CDR3 DNA sequence: TGTGCCAGTAGGCCCGGGACAGGACTGAAGACTGAAGCTTTCTTT. Protein product: CASRPGTGLKTEAFF.

A remark on this clonotype: This could be a read error, since a much larger clone is one nucleotide away. The V and J genes are TRBV20-1 and TRBJ2-3; maybe TRBD2 (6 bases). CDR1 is DFQATT and CDR2 is SNEGSKA in the germline V gene (reference sequence). The CDR3 extends over 12 amino acids. The V and J ends lost 6 bases and 4 bases respectively, with 11 bases between them. The CDR3 sequence is CSAKRVSDTQYF. In DNA form, the CDR3 reads TGCAGTGCAAAGCGGGTCTCAGATACGCAGTATTTT.

This clonotype has a handful of counts. A much larger clonotype is one base distant, so this may be a read error. V usage is TRBV11-3 and J usage is TRBJ2-7; 10 bases are shared with TRBD2. The germline CDR1 and CDR2 sequences are SGHNT and YENEEA. The CDR3 is made up of 16 amino acids. The CDR3 reads CAGSGRAPSGRFGQYF. In nucleotides, the CDR3 is TGTGCCGGCAGCGGGAGGGCGCCTAGCGGGCGATTCGGGCAGTACTTC.

There are many counts of this clonotype. DNA of the CDR3: TGCGCCAGCAGCCAAGATAGTTCCGCAACTAATGAAAAACTGTTTTTT. Protein: CASSQDSSATNEKLFF. The rearrangement links TRBV4-3 to TRBJ1-4; no reliable D call. The CDR3 runs to 16 residues. V lost 0 bases and J 0 bases, leaving 8 bases between the germline ends. The germline V gene has CDR1 LGHNA and CDR2 YSLEER.

This clonotype was found many times. This chain links TRBV30 with TRBJ2-1; D perhaps matches TRBD1 (6 bases). The V gene's germline CDR1 is GTSNPN and CDR2 SVGIG (reference sequence). The CDR3 covers 15 residues. V was cut by 5 bases and J by 0 bases, with 14 bases left in between. DNA of the CDR3: TGTGCCTGGGCCTTTGGACAGAGCTCCTACAATGAGCAGTTCTTC. It translates to CAWAFGQSSYNEQFF.

Many counts were recorded for this clonotype. The gene calls are TRBV30 and TRBJ2-1, with 12 bases identical to TRBD2. The junction had 15 bases not matched to a gene; V was cut back by 2 bases and J by 4 bases. CDR3 size: 19 residues. Per germline, CDR1 GTSNPN and CDR2 SVGIG (reference sequence). CDR3 in DNA: TGTGCCTGGAGTAGGGTTTCGGGGACTAGCGGGCATTTTTACAATGAGCAGTTCTTC. Protein: CAWSRVSGTSGHFYNEQFF.